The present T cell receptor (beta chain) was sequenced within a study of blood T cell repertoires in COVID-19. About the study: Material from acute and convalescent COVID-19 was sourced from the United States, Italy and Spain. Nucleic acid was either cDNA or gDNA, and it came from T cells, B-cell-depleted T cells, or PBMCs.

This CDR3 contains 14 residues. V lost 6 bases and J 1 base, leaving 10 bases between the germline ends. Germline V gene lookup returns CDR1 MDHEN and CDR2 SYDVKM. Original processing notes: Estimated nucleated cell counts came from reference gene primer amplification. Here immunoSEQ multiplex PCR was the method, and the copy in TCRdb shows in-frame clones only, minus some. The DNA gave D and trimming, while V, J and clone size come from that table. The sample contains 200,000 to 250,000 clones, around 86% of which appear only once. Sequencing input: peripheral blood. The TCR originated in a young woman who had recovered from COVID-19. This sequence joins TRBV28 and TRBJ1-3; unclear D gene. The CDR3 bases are TGTGCCAGCAGCCAAGGGAGGTCTGGAAACACCATATATTTT. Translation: CASSQGRSGNTIYF.